Here is one TCR beta chain with its context. Its antigen is still unknown. These data come from a study of T cells in Graves' hyperthyroidism and ophthalmopathy. Individuals with ophthalmopathy presented a Clinical Activity Score of at least 3, a NOSPECS grade of at least 4 and a duration under 3 months. Each 10 ml fresh peripheral blood draw supplied the PBMCs. Whole-study results and caveats: In the blood, most expanded thyroid clonotypes above 0.001 appeared as well. Onset of ophthalmopathy came a median 6.5 months after the model predicted it.

The CDR3 spans 16 residues. The germline V and J ends were trimmed by 3 bases and 4 bases, with 18 bases remaining between them. RNA transcripts served as the template for amplifying TCR beta CDR3 regions. A first-round RT-PCR of the TCR CDR3 used the HTBI primer set. In TCRdb, the multiplex PCR reads were re-called with MiXCR into one record per CDR3 protein. The sample shows around 600,000 distinct CDR3 sequences, approximately 15% of them seen only once. Specimen: blood. The origin of this receptor is a woman in her thirties or forties with Graves' ophthalmopathy. This chain links TRBV12-3 or TRBV12-4 with TRBJ1-2; TRBD1 might be the D (5 bases). The CDR3 DNA is TGTGCCAGCAGTTTCACTTCGGGACCCACGGGCTATGGCTACACCTTC. Protein product: CASSFTSGPTGYGYTF.